This paragraph reports one T cell receptor (beta chain). This sample was taken from a study of blood T cell repertoires in COVID-19. Study overall: Material from acute and convalescent COVID-19 was sourced from the United States, Italy and Spain.

Under the authors' procedure: It was from reference gene primer amplification that nucleated cell counts were estimated. Method: immunoSEQ multiplex PCR; TCRdb's copy keeps in-frame clones and lacks some. V and J calls and clone size are as listed in that table; D and trimming were resolved from the DNA. Of roughly 250,000 clones listed, 80% to 85% are singletons. This receptor was obtained from a woman aged 60 to 75 with active or convalescent COVID-19. Sequencing was carried out using peripheral blood.

The CDR3 coding sequence is TGCGCCAGCAGCCAAGACAGGGGTTTTGAAGCTTTCTTT. This translates into CASSQDRGFEAFF. The rearrangement links TRBV5-1 to TRBJ1-1, with TRBD1 matching over 8 bases. This CDR3 contains 13 residues. Germline V CDR1 and CDR2: SGHRS, YFSETQ. The V and J ends lost 4 bases and 7 bases, in that order; junction bases with no gene match: 6.